These 18 T cell receptor beta chains were sequenced from one sample in a study of graft-versus-host responses after intestinal transplantation. No antigens are known for them. Method: immunoSEQ multiplex PCR; TCRdb's copy keeps in-frame clones and lacks some. The sample lists about 97,000 clones, roughly 91% seen once, with over 0.15% in the top ten. This specimen consisted of unstimulated CD4+ T cells sorted from spleen or lymph node cells, obtained before transplant. The source is a human donor who was the organ donor for an intestinal transplant.

This clone has just a few counts. The V gene is TRBV6-5, the J gene TRBJ1-4; D gene uncertain. This CDR3 region has 13 residues. Trimming left V 4 bases short and J 7 bases short, with 10 bases between. Germline assignment: CDR1 MNHEY and CDR2 SVGAGI. This chain's CDR3 is CASSFPAGEKLFF. The DNA of the CDR3 is TGTGCCAGCAGTTTCCCCGCGGGTGAAAAACTGTTTTTT.

This clone was counted a single time. The chain is built from TRBV7-9 and TRBJ2-5; the D gene is possibly TRBD2 (5 bases). Germline loops: CDR1 SEHNR, CDR2 FQNEAQ (reference sequence). V gave up 5 bases and J gave up 5 bases, with 12 bases separating them. CDR3 length: 13 amino acids. The CDR3 DNA follows: TGTGCCAGCAGCCCTCCTAGCCGGGAGACCCAGTACTTC. It translates to CASSPPSRETQYF.

The chain carries TRBV7-2 and TRBJ2-7, with 14 bases aligning to TRBD2. V was clipped by 1 base and J by 2 bases; unmatched bases: 4. The CDR3 length is 17 residues. CDR1 and CDR2 (germline): SGHTA, FQGNSA. CDR3 DNA sequence: TGTGCCAGCAGCTTAGAGACTAGCGGGGGGGGAACCTACGAGCAGTACTTC. It specifies CASSLETSGGGTYEQYF.

V usage is TRBV4-1 and J usage is TRBJ1-1; D not certain. This CDR3 is built from 14 residues. CDR1 MGHRA and CDR2 YSYEKL come from the germline V gene. The V and J ends lost 1 base and 10 bases respectively, with 16 bases between them. CDR3 sequence: CASSQGGARLPAFF. CDR3 nucleotide sequence: TGCGCCAGCAGCCAAGGCGGTGCCAGACTACCAGCTTTCTTT.

The chain is built from TRBV7-2 and TRBJ1-5, with D unresolved. V lost 2 bases and J 6 bases, leaving 8 bases between the germline ends. The CDR3 consists of 13 residues. Germline lookup yields CDR1 SGHTA and CDR2 FQGNSA. The CDR3 sequence: CASSLMVAQPQHF. CDR3 nucleotides: TGTGCCAGCAGCTTAATGGTGGCTCAGCCCCAGCATTTT.

This sequence joins TRBV28 and TRBJ1-2; 8 positions match TRBD1. Trimming at V came to 6 bases and at J to 4 bases, leaving 7 bases not matched to a gene. Germline V gives CDR1 MDHEN, CDR2 SYDVKM. This CDR3 comprises 14 residues. The DNA for the CDR3 is TGTGCCAGCAGGAGGACAGGGAGTATCTATGGCTACACCTTC. It is translated as CASRRTGSIYGYTF.

V gene TRBV7-8 combines with J gene TRBJ2-3; possibly TRBD2 for D (6 bases). The CDR3 sequence is 15 residues long. Trimming took off 6 bases at V and 4 bases at J, with 17 bases between the two ends. Germline-derived CDR1 and CDR2 are SGHVS and FQNEAQ. CDR3: CASRLGRRVADTQYF. The CDR3 DNA is TGTGCCAGCAGGTTGGGTCGGAGGGTCGCAGATACGCAGTATTTT.

The chain carries TRBV10-3 and TRBJ2-3; D uncertain. CDR1 ENHRY and CDR2 SYGVKD come from the germline V gene. This CDR3 region has 12 residues. V lost 4 bases to trimming and J lost 2 bases, with 4 bases between them. The CDR3 loop reads CAISAPTDTQYF. The CDR3 nucleotides read TGTGCCATCAGTGCTCCCACAGATACGCAGTATTTT.

The chain is built from TRBV7-3 and TRBJ2-7; the match to TRBD1 covers 7 bases. Trimming took 5 bases from V and 0 from J; bases not matched to a gene: 1. The CDR3 has 13 residues. CDR1 is SGHTA, CDR2 FQGTGA, per germline. CDR3 protein: CASSRDSSYEQYF. CDR3 DNA sequence: TGTGCCAGCAGCCGGGACAGCTCCTACGAGCAGTACTTC. The full variable domain, in which reference TRBV7-3 and TRBJ2-7 provide the parts outside the CDR3, is GAGVSQTPSNKVTEKGKYVELRCDPISGHTALYWYRQSLGQGPEFLIYFQGTGAADDSGLPNDRFFAVRPEGSVSTLKIQRTERGDSAVYLCASSRDSSYEQYFGPGTRLTVT.

This chain connects TRBV5-4 to TRBJ1-5, with 7 bases identical to TRBD1. Looked up from germline, CDR1 is SGHNT and CDR2 is YYREEE (reference sequence). CDR3 length: 12 residues. The trim removed 4 bases at V and 8 bases at J, leaving 3 bases unmatched. CDR3 loop: CASSRTGEPQHF. The CDR3 DNA reads as TGTGCCAGCAGCCGAACAGGGGAGCCCCAGCATTTT.

This clone was picked up a small number of times. The gene calls are TRBV19 and TRBJ2-1; D may be TRBD1 (6 bases). The CDR3 runs to 12 residues. Deletions cut 8 bases from V and 6 bases from J, with 11 bases between. The germline CDR1 and CDR2 sequences are LNHDA and SQIVND (reference sequence). CDR3 in amino acids: CASRTQGNEQFF. The CDR3 DNA follows: TGTGCCAGTCGGACACAGGGCAATGAGCAGTTCTTC.

The chain links TRBV28 to TRBJ1-5, with D perhaps matching TRBD1 (5 bases). The V gene's germline CDR1 is MDHEN and CDR2 SYDVKM. V was clipped by 4 bases and J by 6 bases, with 13 bases between them. There are 14 residues in the CDR3. CDR3 loop: CASSSQGFGQPQHF. In DNA form, the CDR3 reads TGTGCCAGCAGTTCCCAGGGTTTCGGTCAGCCCCAGCATTTT.

The chain recombines TRBV28 with TRBJ1-3; D remains unclear. Per germline, CDR1 MDHEN and CDR2 SYDVKM. The CDR3 has 15 residues. V lost 3 bases to trimming and J lost 2 bases, with 11 bases between them. The CDR3, as DNA: TGTGCCAGCAGTTTGCCTCGTGGAGCTGGAAACACCATATATTTT. Protein: CASSLPRGAGNTIYF.

This rearrangement joins TRBV5-6 to TRBJ1-4; 9 bases agree with TRBD1. The V gene's germline CDR1 is SGHDT and CDR2 YYEEEE. Trimming cost V 3 bases and J 7 bases; bases outside gene matches: 4. This CDR3 comprises 14 residues. The CDR3 sequence is CASSWRGQGEKLFF. CDR3 bases: TGTGCCAGCAGCTGGAGGGGACAGGGTGAAAAACTGTTTTTT. The full variable domain, rest sourced from reference TRBV5-6 and TRBJ1-4, is DAGVTQSPTHLIKTRGQQVTLRCSPKSGHDTVSWYQQALGQGPQFIFQYYEEEERQRGNFPDRFSGHQFPNYSSELNVNALLLGDSALYLCASSWRGQGEKLFFGSGTQLSVL.

This chain uses TRBV28 with TRBJ2-7; a weak D match, TRBD1 (5 bases). The CDR3 consists of 15 residues. Germline V gives CDR1 MDHEN, CDR2 SYDVKM. The ends were cut back, 11 bases at V and 1 base at J, with 21 bases in the middle. CDR3: CACEPWTRKSYEQYF. In DNA form, the CDR3 reads TGTGCCTGCGAACCCTGGACACGAAAATCCTACGAGCAGTACTTC.

This chain uses TRBV11-1 with TRBJ2-5, with 13 bases that match TRBD2. The junction had 6 bases not matched to a gene; V was cut back by 1 base and J by 4 bases. The germline V gene has CDR1 SGHAT and CDR2 FQDESV (reference sequence). CDR3 length: 17 amino acids. CDR3 amino acids: CASSLVELAGGSETQYF. The CDR3, as DNA: TGTGCCAGCAGCTTAGTAGAACTAGCGGGGGGGTCAGAGACCCAGTACTTC. The full variable domain, rest sourced from reference TRBV11-1 and TRBJ2-5, is EAEVAQSPRYKITEKSQAVAFWCDPISGHATLYWYRQILGQGPELLVQFQDESVVDDSQLPKDRFSAERLKGVDSTLKIQPAELGDSAMYLCASSLVELAGGSETQYFGPGTRLLVL.

The V call is TRBV7-9, the J call TRBJ2-5; maybe TRBD1 (6 bases). This CDR3 has 16 residues. Germline-derived CDR1 and CDR2 are SEHNR and FQNEAQ (reference sequence). V lost 2 bases to trimming and J lost 1 base, with 14 bases between them. CDR3 loop: CASSLTGYKGQETQYF. As DNA, the CDR3 is TGTGCCAGCAGCTTAACAGGGTATAAGGGCCAAGAGACCCAGTACTTC.

The chain has TRBV5-5 and TRBJ2-3; unclear D gene. V lost 0 bases and J 0 bases, leaving 5 bases between the germline ends. The CDR3 sequence is 14 residues long. Germline V gene sequence: CDR1 SGHKS, CDR2 YYEKEE (reference sequence). CDR3 in amino acids: CASSLVTSTDTQYF. In nucleotides, the CDR3 is TGTGCCAGCAGCTTGGTGACTAGCACAGATACGCAGTATTTT.